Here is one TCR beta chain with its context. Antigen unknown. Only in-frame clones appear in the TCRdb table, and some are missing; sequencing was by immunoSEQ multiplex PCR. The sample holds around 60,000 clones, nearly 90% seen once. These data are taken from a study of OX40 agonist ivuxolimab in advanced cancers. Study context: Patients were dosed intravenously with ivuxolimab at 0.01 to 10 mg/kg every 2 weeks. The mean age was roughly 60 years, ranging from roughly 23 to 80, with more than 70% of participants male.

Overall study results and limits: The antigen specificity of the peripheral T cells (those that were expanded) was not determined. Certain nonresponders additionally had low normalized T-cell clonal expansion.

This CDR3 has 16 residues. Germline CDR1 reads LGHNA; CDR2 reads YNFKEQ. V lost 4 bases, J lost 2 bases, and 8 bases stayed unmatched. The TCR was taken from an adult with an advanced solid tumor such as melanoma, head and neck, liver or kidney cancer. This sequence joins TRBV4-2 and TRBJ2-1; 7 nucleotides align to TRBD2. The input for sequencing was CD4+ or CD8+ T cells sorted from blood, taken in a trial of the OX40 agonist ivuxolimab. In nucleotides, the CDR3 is TGTGCCAGCAGCCGAGAATCTAGCGGTACCTACAATGAGCAGTTCTTC. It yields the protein CASSRESSGTYNEQFF.